This T cell receptor (beta chain) was profiled in a study of T cell responses to AZD1222 COVID-19 vaccine. Clones were read by immunoSEQ multiplex PCR, and TCRdb kept only the in-frame ones, dropping some. The table lists 100,000 to 150,000 clones, 85% of them singletons. The origin of this receptor is an adult who received the MenACWY meningococcal vaccine as a control. The sample in question was peripheral blood, obtained 28 days after the second dose of the MenACWY control vaccine.

CDR3 DNA: TGTGCCAGCAGTTACTCGGGGGCAGGGCAGCCCCAGCATTTT. It encodes CASSYSGAGQPQHF. This rearrangement joins TRBV6-6 to TRBJ1-5, with D maybe TRBD1 (6 bases). The V and J ends lost 0 bases and 7 bases respectively, with 10 bases between them. The CDR3 sequence is 14 residues long. CDR1 is MNHNY and CDR2 is SVGAGI in the germline V gene (reference sequence).